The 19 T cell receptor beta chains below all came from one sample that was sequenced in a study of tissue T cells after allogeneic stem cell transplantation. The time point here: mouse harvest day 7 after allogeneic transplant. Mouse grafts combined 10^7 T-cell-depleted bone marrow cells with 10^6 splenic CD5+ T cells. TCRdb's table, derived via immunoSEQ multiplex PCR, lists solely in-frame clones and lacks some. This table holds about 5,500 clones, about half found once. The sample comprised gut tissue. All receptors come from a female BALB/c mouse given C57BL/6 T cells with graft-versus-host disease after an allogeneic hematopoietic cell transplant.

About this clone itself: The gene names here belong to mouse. Incomplete CDR3 DNA: TGTGCCAGCAGCCAAGATCAACAAACAGAAGTCTTC. Its protein is CASSQDQQTEVF. The full CDR3 reads CASSQDQQTEVFF. This sequence joins TRBV5 and TRBJ1-1; D is unresolved. The observed sequence ends 1 residue before the CDR3 terminus, with the missing tail filled in from the germline J gene. Trimming cost V 0 bases and J 5 bases, with 7 bases left between them. Germline lookup yields CDR1 LGHNA and CDR2 YNLKQL (reference sequence). There are 13 residues in the CDR3.

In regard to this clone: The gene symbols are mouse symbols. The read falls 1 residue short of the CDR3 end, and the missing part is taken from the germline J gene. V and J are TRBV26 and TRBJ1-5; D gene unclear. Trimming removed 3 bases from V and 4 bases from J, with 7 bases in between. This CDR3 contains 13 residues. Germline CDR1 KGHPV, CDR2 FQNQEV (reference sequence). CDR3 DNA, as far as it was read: TGTGCCAGCAGTCTTAGGCAGAACCAGGCTCCGCTT. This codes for CASSLRQNQAPL. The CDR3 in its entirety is CASSLRQNQAPLF.

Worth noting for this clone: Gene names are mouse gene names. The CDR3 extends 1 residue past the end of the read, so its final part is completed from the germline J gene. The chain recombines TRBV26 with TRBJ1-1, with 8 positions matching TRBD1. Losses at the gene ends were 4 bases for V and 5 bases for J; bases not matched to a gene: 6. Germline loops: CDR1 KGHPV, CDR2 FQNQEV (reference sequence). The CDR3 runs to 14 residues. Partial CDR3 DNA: TGTGCCAGCAGTCGCGGACAGGGAGGGACAGAAGTCTTC. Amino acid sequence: CASSRGQGGTEVF. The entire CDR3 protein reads CASSRGQGGTEVFF.

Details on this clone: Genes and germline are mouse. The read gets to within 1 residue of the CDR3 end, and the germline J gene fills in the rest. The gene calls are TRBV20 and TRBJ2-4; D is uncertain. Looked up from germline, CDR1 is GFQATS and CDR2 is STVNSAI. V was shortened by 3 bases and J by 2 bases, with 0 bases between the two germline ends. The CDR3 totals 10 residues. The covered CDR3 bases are TGTGGTGCTAGTCAAAACACCTTGTAC. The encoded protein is CGASQNTLY. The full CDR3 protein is CGASQNTLYF.

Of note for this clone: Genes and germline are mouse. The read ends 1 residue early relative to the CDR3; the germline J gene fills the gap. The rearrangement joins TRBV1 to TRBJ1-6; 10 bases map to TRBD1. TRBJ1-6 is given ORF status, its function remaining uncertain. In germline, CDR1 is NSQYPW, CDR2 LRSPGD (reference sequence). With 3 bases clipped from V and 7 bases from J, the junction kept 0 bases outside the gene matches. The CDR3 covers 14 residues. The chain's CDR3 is CTCSADRGNSPLYF. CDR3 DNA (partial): TGCACCTGCAGTGCGGACAGGGGGAATTCGCCCCTCTAC.

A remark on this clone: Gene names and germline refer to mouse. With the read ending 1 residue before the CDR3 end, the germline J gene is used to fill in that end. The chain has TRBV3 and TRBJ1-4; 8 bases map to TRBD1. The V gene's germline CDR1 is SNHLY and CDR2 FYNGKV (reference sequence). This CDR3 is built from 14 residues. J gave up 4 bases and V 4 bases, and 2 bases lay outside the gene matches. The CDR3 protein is CASSSGTGNERLFF. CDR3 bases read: TGTGCCAGCAGCTCCGGGACAGGCAACGAAAGATTATTT.

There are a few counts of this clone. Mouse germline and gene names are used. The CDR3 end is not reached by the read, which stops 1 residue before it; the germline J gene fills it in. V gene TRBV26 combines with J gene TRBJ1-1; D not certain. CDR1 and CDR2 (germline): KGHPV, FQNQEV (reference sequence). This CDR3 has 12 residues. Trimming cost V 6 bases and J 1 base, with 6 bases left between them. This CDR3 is CASRQMNTEVFF. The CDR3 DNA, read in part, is TGTGCCAGCAGACAGATGAACACAGAAGTCTTC.

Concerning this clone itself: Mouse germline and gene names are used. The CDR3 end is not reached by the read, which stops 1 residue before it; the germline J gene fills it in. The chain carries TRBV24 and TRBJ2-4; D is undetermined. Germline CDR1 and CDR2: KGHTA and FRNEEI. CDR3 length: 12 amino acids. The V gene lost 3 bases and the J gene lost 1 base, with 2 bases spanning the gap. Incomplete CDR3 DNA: TGTGCCAGCAGTCTAGGTCAAAACACCTTGTAC. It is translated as CASSLGQNTLY. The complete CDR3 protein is CASSLGQNTLYF.

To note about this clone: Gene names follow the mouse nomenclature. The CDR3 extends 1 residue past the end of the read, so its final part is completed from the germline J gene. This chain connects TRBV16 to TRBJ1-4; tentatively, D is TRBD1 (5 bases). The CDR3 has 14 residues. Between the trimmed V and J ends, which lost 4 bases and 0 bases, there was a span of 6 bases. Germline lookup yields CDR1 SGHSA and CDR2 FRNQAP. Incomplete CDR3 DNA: TGTGCAAGCAGCTCGACAGTTTCCAACGAAAGATTATTT. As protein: CASSSTVSNERLF. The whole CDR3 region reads CASSSTVSNERLFF.

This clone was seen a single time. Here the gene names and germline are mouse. Partial CDR3 DNA: TGTGCCAGCAGCCCCTGGACTGGGGGAGACACCCAGTAC. It yields the protein CASSPWTGGDTQY. The CDR3 in full is CASSPWTGGDTQYF. This chain uses TRBV3 with TRBJ2-5; 10 nucleotides match TRBD2. The read is 1 residue too short to cover the CDR3 end, so that end is filled in from the germline J gene. The V gene end was trimmed by 5 bases and the J gene end by 5 bases; junction bases not matched to a gene: 4. Germline CDR1 SNHLY, CDR2 FYNGKV (reference sequence). The CDR3 has 14 amino acids.

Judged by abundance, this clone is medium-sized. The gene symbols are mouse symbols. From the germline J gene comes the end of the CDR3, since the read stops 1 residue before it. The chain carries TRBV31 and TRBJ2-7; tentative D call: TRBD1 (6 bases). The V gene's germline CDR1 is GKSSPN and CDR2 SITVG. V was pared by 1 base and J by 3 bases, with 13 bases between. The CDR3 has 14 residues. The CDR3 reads CAWSPPDRSYEQYF. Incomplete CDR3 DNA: TGTGCCTGGAGTCCTCCCGACAGGAGCTATGAACAGTAC.

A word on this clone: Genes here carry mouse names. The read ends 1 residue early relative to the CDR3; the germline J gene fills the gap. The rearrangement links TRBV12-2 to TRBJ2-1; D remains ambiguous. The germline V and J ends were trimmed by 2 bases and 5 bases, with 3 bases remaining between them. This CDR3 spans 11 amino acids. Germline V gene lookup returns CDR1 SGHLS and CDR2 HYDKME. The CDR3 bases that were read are TGTGCCAGCTCTCCAAATGCTGAGCAGTTC. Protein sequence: CASSPNAEQF. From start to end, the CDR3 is CASSPNAEQFF.

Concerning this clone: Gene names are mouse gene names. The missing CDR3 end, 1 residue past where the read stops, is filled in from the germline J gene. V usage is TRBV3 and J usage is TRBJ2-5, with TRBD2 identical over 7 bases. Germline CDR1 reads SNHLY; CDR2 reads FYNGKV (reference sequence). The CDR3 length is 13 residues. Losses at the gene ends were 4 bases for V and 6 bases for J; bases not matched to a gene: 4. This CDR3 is CASSSWGDDTQYF. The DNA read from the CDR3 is TGTGCCAGCAGCTCTTGGGGGGACGACACCCAGTAC. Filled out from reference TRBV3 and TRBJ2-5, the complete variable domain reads GPKVLQIPSHQIIDMGQMVTLNCDPVSNHLYFYWYKQILGQQMEFLVNFYNGKVMEKSKLFKDQFSVERPDGSYFTLKIQPTALEDSAVYFCASSSWGDDTQYFGPGTRLLVL.

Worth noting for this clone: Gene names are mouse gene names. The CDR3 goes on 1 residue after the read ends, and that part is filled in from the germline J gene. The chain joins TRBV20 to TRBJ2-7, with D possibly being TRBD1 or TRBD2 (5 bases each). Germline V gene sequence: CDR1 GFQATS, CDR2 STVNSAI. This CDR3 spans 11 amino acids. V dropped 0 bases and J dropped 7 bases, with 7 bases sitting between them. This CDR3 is CGARERGEQYF. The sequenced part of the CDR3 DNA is TGTGGTGCTAGGGAACGGGGGGAACAGTAC. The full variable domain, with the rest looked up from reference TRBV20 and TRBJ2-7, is GALVYQYPRRTICKSGTSMRMECQAVGFQATSVAWYRQSPQKTFELIALSTVNSAIKYEQNFTQEKFPISHPNLSFSSMTVLNAYLEDRGLYLCGARERGEQYFGPGTRLTVL.

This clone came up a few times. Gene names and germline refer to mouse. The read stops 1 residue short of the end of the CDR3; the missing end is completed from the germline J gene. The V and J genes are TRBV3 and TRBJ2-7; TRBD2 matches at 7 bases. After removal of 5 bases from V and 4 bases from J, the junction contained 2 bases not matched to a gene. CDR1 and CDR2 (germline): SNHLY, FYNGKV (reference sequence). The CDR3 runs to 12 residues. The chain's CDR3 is CASSPGGYEQYF. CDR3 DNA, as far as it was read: TGTGCCAGCAGCCCGGGGGGGTATGAACAGTAC.

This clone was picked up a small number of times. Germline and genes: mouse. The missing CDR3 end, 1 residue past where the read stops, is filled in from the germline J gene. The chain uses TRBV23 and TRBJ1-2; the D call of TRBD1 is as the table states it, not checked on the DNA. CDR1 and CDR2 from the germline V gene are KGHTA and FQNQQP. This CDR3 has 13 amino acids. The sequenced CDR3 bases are TGCTCCAGCAGTTACAGGGGGCTCTCCGACTACACC. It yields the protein CSSSYRGLSDYT. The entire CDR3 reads CSSSYRGLSDYTF.

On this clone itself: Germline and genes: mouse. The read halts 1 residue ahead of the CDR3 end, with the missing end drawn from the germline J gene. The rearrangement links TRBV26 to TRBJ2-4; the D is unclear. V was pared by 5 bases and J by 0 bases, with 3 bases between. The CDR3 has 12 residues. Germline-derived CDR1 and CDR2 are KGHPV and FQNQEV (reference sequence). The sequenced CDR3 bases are TGTGCCAGCAGTGAAAGTCAAAACACCTTGTAC. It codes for CASSESQNTLY. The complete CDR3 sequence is CASSESQNTLYF.

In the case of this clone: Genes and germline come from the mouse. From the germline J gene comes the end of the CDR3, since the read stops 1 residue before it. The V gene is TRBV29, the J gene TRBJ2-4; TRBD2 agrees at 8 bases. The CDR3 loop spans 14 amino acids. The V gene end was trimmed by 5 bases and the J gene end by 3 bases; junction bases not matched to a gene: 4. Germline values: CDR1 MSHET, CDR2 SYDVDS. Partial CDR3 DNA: TGTGCTAGCAGTCCATGGGGGGGGCAAAACACCTTGTAC. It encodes CASSPWGGQNTLY. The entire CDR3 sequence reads CASSPWGGQNTLYF. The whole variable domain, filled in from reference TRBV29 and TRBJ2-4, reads DMKVTQMPRYLIKRMGENVLLECGQDMSHETMYWYRQDPGLGLQLIYISYDVDSNSEGDIPKGYRVSRKKREHFSLILDSAKTNQTSVYFCASSPWGGQNTLYFGAGTRLSVL.

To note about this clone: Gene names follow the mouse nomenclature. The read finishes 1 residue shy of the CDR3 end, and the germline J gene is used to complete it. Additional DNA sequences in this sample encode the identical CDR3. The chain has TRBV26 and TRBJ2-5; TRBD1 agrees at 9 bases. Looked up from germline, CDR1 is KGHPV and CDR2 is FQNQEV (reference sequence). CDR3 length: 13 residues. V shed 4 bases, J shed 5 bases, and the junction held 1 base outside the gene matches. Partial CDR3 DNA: TGTGCCAGCAGTCGACAGGGGGGAGACACCCAGTAC. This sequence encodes CASSRQGGDTQY. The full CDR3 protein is CASSRQGGDTQYF.